This paragraph covers one T cell receptor beta chain sequence. This clonotype was seen at least ten times. What antigen it recognizes has not been identified. Base qualities are not at hand, and no much larger clone is one base apart. Receptor amplification or capture employed PCR. The listed sequencing device is Illumina HiSeq 2500. To normalize quantification of the TCRbeta repertoire, the TCR libraries were built with molecular barcoding that relied on unique molecular identifiers. In TCRdb, the public reads were trimmed at Q25 with fastp and aligned with MiXCR, with productive beta chains retained. Every entry covers one CDR3 protein and lists the most common genes and DNA from its rows. The sample data list about 5,900 distinct CDR3 sequences, and less than 20% of these were observed just once. The ten largest clonotypes hold 70% to 85% of the sample. This sample is drawn from a study of T-cell reconstitution after alpha-beta-depleted transplantation in children (dated by TCRdb to the mid-2010s). Looking at the study overall: T-cell immune reconstitution after TCRalphabeta/CD19-depleted allogeneic hematopoietic cell transplantation in children was quantitatively tracked in the study by means of TCR repertoire profiling.

The research as a whole found: Over the following months the frequencies of hyperexpanded clones went down, and after one year T-cell counts and TCRbeta diversity were mostly credited to newly produced T cells. In some patients, high TCRbeta diversity at day 60 was attributed to recipient T cells and intrathymic progenitors that had survived conditioning. The apparently early recovery of alphabetaT-cell counts about two months after transplant reportedly depended on only several hundred rapidly expanded clones that came from non-depleted graft cells.

Interpreted using the paper, the treatment or condition label stands for: allogeneic hematopoietic cell transplantation with graft depleted of TCRalphabeta T cells and CD19 B cells. The transplant recipients were children given TCRalphabeta/CD19-depleted allogeneic hematopoietic cell grafts. The cysteine opens and the phenylalanine closes a CDR3 of 18 amino acids. Of all the DNA, just the CDR3 is kept, 54 bases in frame from base 1. CDR1 and CDR2 were assigned from the germline V gene as LGHNA and YSLEER. V is trimmed back by 0 bases and J by 1 base, and the junction contains 8 bases that no gene match accounts for.

The receptor's source is a patient between 2 and 9 years old who had a stem cell transplant for inherited bone marrow failure, so the T cells may come from the graft donor. Sequencing used PBMCs, mostly from graft donor cells, obtained 180 days after TCRalphabeta/CD19-depleted stem cell transplant. In this chain, TRBV4-3 is recombined with TRBJ2-2; 7 central nucleotides agree with TRBD2. Here is the DNA: TGCGCCAGCAGCCAAGATTTGAGACTAGCACTGAACACCGGGGAGCTGTTTTTT. Its product reads: CASSQDLRLALNTGELFF.